This T cell receptor (beta chain) originates from a study of post-analysis software for immune sequencing data. General study findings and limits: Strong co-clustering by F measure was evident for samples that had been prepared in the same batch. Controls showed lower frequencies than patients for five TRBV segments, and TRBV5-6, TRBV5-1 and TRBV20-1 were among these.

Included in the TCR beta cDNA libraries were unique molecular identifiers. Once about 0.85 to 10 million T cells were used, about 510,000 cDNA molecules resulted. TCRdb analysed the PCR reads with MiXCR anew, one entry per CDR3 protein. The sample has hundreds of thousands of distinct CDR3 sequences; roughly 29% are singletons. The CDR3 length is 14 residues. Trimming removed 2 bases at V and 11 bases at J, with 19 bases between. CDR1 and CDR2 from the germline V gene are SGHRS and YFSETQ. Worth noting for this clonotype: The target antigen is unknown.

The source of this sequence is a girl aged 5-17 years with multiple sclerosis. Sequencing used blood. The V call is TRBV5-1, the J call TRBJ2-5; perhaps TRBD2 as D (7 bases). DNA of the CDR3: TGCGCCAGCAGCTTCTGGGGGAGGGACAATGAGCAGTACTTC. This encodes CASSFWGRDNEQYF.